Each of the 8 T cell receptor beta chains below was sequenced from the same sample in a study of shared clonotypes between healthy human individuals (dated by TCRdb to the early 2020s). The library was made by the immunoSEQ multiplex PCR assay. Sourced from immuneACCESS, this table was stored by TCRdb with only in-frame sequences that have V and J called. A share of the clones is absent; for the studies checked, an unresolved V gene accounts for under half, and the remainder has no known explanation. Counted in this sample were about 2.3 million clones; approximately 95% of them appeared once. The ten largest clones represent approximately 0.4% of the sample. Material: naive CD4+ T cells from PBMCs. The cell subset or site label on this specimen signifies: CD45RA+ positively selected. The receptors were gathered from a man between 18 and 35 years old in good health. Some clones in this sample may be carry-over from other donors' samples.

CDR3 sequence (DNA): TGCGCCAGCAGCCAAGTGAGCGGGAACCCTCCCTACGAGCAGTACTTC. Amino acids: CASSQVSGNPPYEQYF. The chain employs TRBV4-3 and TRBJ2-7; 7 bases agree with TRBD2. Germline assignment: CDR1 LGHNA and CDR2 YSLEER. V shed 1 base and J 2 bases; nucleotides not matched to a gene: 8. CDR3 length: 16 residues.

The rearrangement uses TRBV28 and TRBJ1-2; 7 bases map to TRBD1. Germline CDR1 MDHEN, CDR2 SYDVKM. This CDR3 contains 14 residues. V lost 6 bases to trimming and J lost 4 bases; unmatched junction nucleotides: 8. The CDR3 sequence: CASSPTGRGYGYTF. CDR3 nucleotides: TGTGCCAGCAGCCCGACAGGGAGGGGCTATGGCTACACCTTC.

As regards this clone: This sample includes further DNA sequences coding for the same CDR3. The V gene is TRBV5-1, the J gene TRBJ2-1; D is ambiguous. Trimming removed 4 bases from V and 5 bases from J, with 4 bases in between. CDR3 length equals 11 residues. Germline V lookup: CDR1 SGHRS, CDR2 YFSETQ. Here the CDR3 DNA reads TGCGCCAGCAGCAGGGACAATGAGCAGTTCTTC. It is translated as CASSRDNEQFF.

CDR3 amino acids: CAWSPPGVGYTF. In nucleotides, the CDR3 is TGTGCCTGGAGTCCTCCCGGGGTCGGCTACACCTTC. The V gene is TRBV30, the J gene TRBJ1-2; D not certain. The CDR3 is 12 residues long. Germline lookup yields CDR1 GTSNPN and CDR2 SVGIG (reference sequence). V was trimmed by 2 bases and J by 8 bases, leaving 12 bases between them.

The chain has TRBV5-6 and TRBJ2-5; possibly TRBD1 for D (5 bases). Trimming cost V 0 bases and J 5 bases, with 14 bases left between them. The CDR3 consists of 15 residues. CDR1 SGHDT and CDR2 YYEEEE come from the germline V gene. CDR3 sequence: CASSLVGAGRETQYF. CDR3 in DNA: TGTGCCAGCAGCTTGGTAGGGGCAGGGCGGGAGACCCAGTACTTC.

A single count supports this clone. The V call is TRBV28, the J call TRBJ1-4, with a tentative D call TRBD1 (6 bases). The V end lost 10 bases, the J end lost 7 bases, and 22 bases lay between the germline ends. Germline V gene lookup returns CDR1 MDHEN and CDR2 SYDVKM. The CDR3 is made up of 15 amino acids. This CDR3 reads CATTVGGPTSEKLFF. CDR3 DNA: TGTGCCACCACAGTGGGGGGGCCCACCTCTGAAAAACTGTTTTTT. Complete variable domain (other parts from reference TRBV28 and TRBJ1-4): DVKVTQSSRYLVKRTGEKVFLECVQDMDHENMFWYRQDPGLGLRLIYFSYDVKMKEKGDIPEGYSVSREKKERFSLILESASTNQTSMYLCATTVGGPTSEKLFFGSGTQLSVL.

The chain links TRBV7-2 to TRBJ2-7; 9 bases match TRBD1. CDR3 length equals 15 residues. Germline CDR1 is SGHTA and CDR2 is FQGNSA. J gave up 6 bases and V 5 bases, and 11 bases lay outside the gene matches. The CDR3 bases are TGTGCCAGCAGCACACTACAGGGGGCAATAGGCGAGCAGTACTTC. Its translation is CASSTLQGAIGEQYF. Using reference TRBV7-2 and TRBJ2-7 for the parts outside the CDR3, the full variable domain is GAGVSQSPSNKVTEKGKDVELRCDPISGHTALYWYRQSLGQGLEFLIYFQGNSAPDKSGLPSDRFSAERTGGSVSTLTIQRTQQEDSAVYLCASSTLQGAIGEQYFGPGTRLTVT.

The genes are TRBV30 and TRBJ1-2, with 8 bases aligning to TRBD1. CDR3 length: 18 amino acids. Trimming cost V 4 bases and J 4 bases; bases outside gene matches: 20. Per the germline V gene, CDR1 is GTSNPN and CDR2 is SVGIG (reference sequence). The CDR3 region is CAWTPIRGRGPSRYGYTF. The CDR3 DNA follows: TGTGCCTGGACCCCGATTCGAGGCAGGGGGCCTTCCCGCTATGGCTACACCTTC.